The subject of this entry is one TCR beta chain. The source of the sample is a study of blood T cell repertoires in COVID-19. About the research overall: COVID-19 samples from acute and convalescent phases originated in the United States, Italy and Spain. PBMCs, B-cell-depleted T cells, or T cells provided the cDNA or gDNA that made up the material.

Methods used by the authors: Researchers report that nucleated cell counts were estimated from reference gene primer amplification. The table came from immunoSEQ multiplex PCR; TCRdb's copy has only in-frame clones and leaves some out. V and J calls plus clone size are reproduced from that table; the DNA served to infer D and trimming. The sample yields more than 150,000 clones, 87% seen once. With V trimmed by 0 bases and J by 5 bases, 6 bases remained unmatched. This CDR3 comprises 15 residues. Germline loops: CDR1 SGDLS, CDR2 YYNGEE. The material sequenced was peripheral blood. The chain couples TRBV9 to TRBJ2-3; 7 bases fit TRBD2. This clonotype was sampled from a woman between 18 and 29 years old who had recovered from COVID-19. The CDR3 protein is CASSVVSGGGDTQYF. CDR3 DNA: TGTGCCAGCAGCGTAGTCTCGGGGGGAGGAGATACGCAGTATTTT.